This entry features one TCR beta chain sequence. Original methodology: From reference gene primer amplification, estimates of nucleated cell counts were derived. Method: immunoSEQ multiplex PCR; TCRdb's copy keeps in-frame clones and lacks some. That table is the source of V, J and clone size, and D and trimming were worked out from the DNA. The sample has over 100,000 clones; around 86% are singletons. These data come from a study of blood T cell repertoires in COVID-19. Background on the study: PBMCs, B-cell-depleted T cells, or T cells were the source of the cDNA or gDNA that made up the material.

J lost 2 bases, V lost 5 bases, and 1 base had no gene match. CDR1 is ENHRY and CDR2 is SYGVKD in the germline V gene. CDR3 length: 14 residues. The sequence was collected from a woman between 55 and 75 years old with active or convalescent COVID-19. V and J are TRBV10-3 and TRBJ2-3, with 10 bases matching TRBD2. Sequencing was carried out using peripheral blood. The CDR3 protein is CAISTSGVTDTQYF. In DNA, the CDR3 is TGTGCCATCAGTACTAGCGGGGTCACAGATACGCAGTATTTT.